Each of the 5 T cell receptor beta chains below was sequenced from the same sample in a study of cytomegalovirus exposure and HLA in healthy donors. Researchers ran the PCR with 60 Vbeta and 13 Jbeta primers. Sequencing used immunoSEQ multiplex PCR; TCRdb keeps in-frame clones, though not all of them. The table includes tens of thousands of clones, 82% detected once. Sequencing was carried out using PBMCs. The origin of the receptors is a man aged 30 to 39 in good health and CMV-seropositive.

The CDR3 loop reads CASSPQFGGTSGSSNNEQFF. CDR3 in DNA: TGCGCCAGCAGCCCGCAGTTCGGGGGGACTTCTGGGTCCTCTAATAATGAGCAGTTCTTC. The chain is built from TRBV10-1 and TRBJ2-1; 7 nucleotides line up with TRBD2. V lost 6 bases and J lost 7; bases outside the gene matches: 27. Germline lookup yields CDR1 WNHNN and CDR2 SYGVQD (reference sequence). The CDR3 totals 20 residues.

This chain links TRBV28 with TRBJ2-5; 8 nucleotides line up with TRBD2. Unmatched junction bases numbered 10, after V lost 4 bases and J lost 0 bases. The CDR3 is 17 amino acids. The germline V gene encodes CDR1 MDHEN and CDR2 SYDVKM. The CDR3 coding sequence is TGTGCCAGCAGTTCGGGACTAGGCATATCGTACCAAGAGACCCAGTACTTC. It codes for CASSSGLGISYQETQYF.

The CDR3 loop is CASRGGQGPLNYGYTF. CDR3 sequence (DNA): TGCGCCAGCAGGGGAGGACAGGGCCCTCTTAACTATGGCTACACCTTC. The gene calls are TRBV5-1 and TRBJ1-2; 8 positions match TRBD1. Germline values: CDR1 SGHRS, CDR2 YFSETQ. V was clipped by 5 bases and J by 1 base; unmatched bases: 10. The CDR3 contains 16 residues.

J is TRBJ2-7 and V is TRBV4-2; TRBD2 matches 11 bases. The CDR3 consists of 15 residues. Trimming cost V 2 bases and J 3 bases; bases outside gene matches: 3. The germline V gene has CDR1 LGHNA and CDR2 YNFKEQ. The CDR3 DNA follows: TGTGCCAGCAGCCAACATGGGACTAGCGGCTACGAGCAGTACTTC. Translated: CASSQHGTSGYEQYF.

The rearrangement links TRBV13 to TRBJ2-5, with TRBD2 matching 7 bases. Per germline, CDR1 PRHDT and CDR2 FYEKMQ (reference sequence). The CDR3 is 15 residues long. V trimming: 0 bases; J trimming: 1 base; junction bases outside the gene matches: 2. DNA for the CDR3: TGTGCCAGCAGCTTAGGCCGGGGGGTCCAAGAGACCCAGTACTTC. This gives the protein CASSLGRGVQETQYF.